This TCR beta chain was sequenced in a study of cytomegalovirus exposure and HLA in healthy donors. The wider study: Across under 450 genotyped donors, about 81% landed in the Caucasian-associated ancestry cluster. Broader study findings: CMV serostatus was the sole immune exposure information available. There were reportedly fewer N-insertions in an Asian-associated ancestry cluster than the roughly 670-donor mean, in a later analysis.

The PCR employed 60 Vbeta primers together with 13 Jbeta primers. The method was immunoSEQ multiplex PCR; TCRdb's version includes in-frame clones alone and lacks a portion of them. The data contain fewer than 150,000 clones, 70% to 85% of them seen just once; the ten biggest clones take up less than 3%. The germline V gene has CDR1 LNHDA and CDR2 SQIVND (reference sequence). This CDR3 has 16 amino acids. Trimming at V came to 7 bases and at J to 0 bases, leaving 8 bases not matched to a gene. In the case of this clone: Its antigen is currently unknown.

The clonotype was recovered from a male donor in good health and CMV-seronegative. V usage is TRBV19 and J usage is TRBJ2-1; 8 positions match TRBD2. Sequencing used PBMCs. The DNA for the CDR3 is TGTGCCAGTACCCCACTAGCGGATAGCTCCTACAATGAGCAGTTCTTC. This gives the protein CASTPLADSSYNEQFF.